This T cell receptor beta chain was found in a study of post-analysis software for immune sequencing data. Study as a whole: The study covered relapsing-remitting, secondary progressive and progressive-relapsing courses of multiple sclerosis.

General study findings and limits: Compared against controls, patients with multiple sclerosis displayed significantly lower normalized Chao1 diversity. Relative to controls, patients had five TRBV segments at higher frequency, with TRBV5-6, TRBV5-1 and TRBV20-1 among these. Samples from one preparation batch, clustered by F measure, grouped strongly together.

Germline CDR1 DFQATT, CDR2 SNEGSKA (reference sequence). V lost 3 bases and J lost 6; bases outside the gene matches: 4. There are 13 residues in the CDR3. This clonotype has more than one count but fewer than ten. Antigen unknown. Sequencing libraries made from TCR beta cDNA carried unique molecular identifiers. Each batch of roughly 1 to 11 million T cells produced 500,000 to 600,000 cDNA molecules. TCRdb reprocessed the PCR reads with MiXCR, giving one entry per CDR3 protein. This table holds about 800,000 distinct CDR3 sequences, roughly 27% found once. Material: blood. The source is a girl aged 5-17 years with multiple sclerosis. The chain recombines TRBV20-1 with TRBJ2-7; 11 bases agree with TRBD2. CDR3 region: CSASSGRALEQYF. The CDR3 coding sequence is TGCAGTGCTAGTAGCGGGAGGGCCCTCGAGCAGTACTTC.